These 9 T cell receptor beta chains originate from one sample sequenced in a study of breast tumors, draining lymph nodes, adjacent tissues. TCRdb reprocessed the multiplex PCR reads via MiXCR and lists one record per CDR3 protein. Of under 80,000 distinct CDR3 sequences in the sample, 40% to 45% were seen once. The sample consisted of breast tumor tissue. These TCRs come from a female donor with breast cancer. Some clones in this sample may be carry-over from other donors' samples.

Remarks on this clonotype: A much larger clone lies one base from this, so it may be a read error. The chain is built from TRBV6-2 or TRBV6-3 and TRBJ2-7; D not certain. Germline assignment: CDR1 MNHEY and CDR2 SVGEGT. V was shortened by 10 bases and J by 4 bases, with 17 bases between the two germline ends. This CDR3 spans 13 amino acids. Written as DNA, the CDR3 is TGTGCCAACACCAGGACCATACTTTACGAGCAGTACTTC. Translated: CANTRTILYEQYF.

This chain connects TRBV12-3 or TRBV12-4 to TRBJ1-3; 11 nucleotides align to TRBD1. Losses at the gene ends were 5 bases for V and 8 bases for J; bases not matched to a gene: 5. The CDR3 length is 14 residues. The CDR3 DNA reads TGTGCCAGCAGTAAAGGGGACAGGGGGGACACCATATATTTT. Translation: CASSKGDRGDTIYF.

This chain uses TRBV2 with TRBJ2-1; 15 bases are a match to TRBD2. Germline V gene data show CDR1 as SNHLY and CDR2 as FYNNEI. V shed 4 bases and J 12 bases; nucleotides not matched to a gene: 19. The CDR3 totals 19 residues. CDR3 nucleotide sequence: TGTGCCAGCAGTGGGCTAGGACTAGCGGGAGGGACCAGCACAGATACGCAGTTCTTC. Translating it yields CASSGLGLAGGTSTDTQFF.

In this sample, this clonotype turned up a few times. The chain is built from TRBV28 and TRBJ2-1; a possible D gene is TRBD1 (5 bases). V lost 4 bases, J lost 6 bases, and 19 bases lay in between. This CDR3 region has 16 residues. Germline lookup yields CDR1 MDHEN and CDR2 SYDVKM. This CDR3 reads CASSSLGVARSNEQFF. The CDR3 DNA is TGTGCCAGCAGTTCCCTAGGGGTGGCGCGGAGCAATGAGCAGTTCTTC.

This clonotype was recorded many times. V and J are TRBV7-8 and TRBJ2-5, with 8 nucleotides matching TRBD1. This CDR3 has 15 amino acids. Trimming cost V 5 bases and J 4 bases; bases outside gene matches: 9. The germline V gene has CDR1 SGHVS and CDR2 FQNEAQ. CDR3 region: CASSLRDRRGETQYF. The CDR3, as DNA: TGTGCCAGCAGCCTACGGGACAGGCGGGGAGAGACCCAGTACTTC.

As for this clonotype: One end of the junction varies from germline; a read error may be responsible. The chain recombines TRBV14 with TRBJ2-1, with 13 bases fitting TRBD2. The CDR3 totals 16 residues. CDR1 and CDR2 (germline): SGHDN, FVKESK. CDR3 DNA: TGTGCCAGCAGCCCGACTAGCGGGGGGTCCTACAATGGGCAGTTCTTC. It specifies CASSPTSGGSYNGQFF.

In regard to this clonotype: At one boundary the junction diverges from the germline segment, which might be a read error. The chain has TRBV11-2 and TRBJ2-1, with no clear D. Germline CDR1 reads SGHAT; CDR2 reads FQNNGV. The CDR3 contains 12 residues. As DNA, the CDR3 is TGTGCCAGCAGTCGCGGATACAATGCGCAGTTCTTC. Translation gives CASSRGYNAQFF.

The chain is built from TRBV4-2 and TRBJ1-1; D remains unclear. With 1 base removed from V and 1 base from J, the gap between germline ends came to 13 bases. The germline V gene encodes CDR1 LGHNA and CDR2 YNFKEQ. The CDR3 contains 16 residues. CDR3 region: CASSQVIGRTNTEAFF. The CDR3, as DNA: TGTGCCAGCAGCCAAGTTATCGGAAGAACGAACACTGAAGCTTTCTTT.

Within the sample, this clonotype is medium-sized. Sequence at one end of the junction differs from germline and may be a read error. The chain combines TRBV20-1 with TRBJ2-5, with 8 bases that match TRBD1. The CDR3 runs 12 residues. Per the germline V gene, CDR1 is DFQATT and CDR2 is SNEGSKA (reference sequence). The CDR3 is CSAGGQGEAQYF. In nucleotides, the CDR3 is TGCAGTGCTGGCGGACAGGGAGAGGCCCAGTACTTC.